This T cell receptor (beta chain) comes out of a study of prognosis after radiotherapy for stage I lung cancer. By two-round multiplex PCR, the TCR beta CDR3 was amplified from genomic DNA. The first PCR round targeted every TRBV and TRBJ gene with specific primers. As the PCR entered its second round, universal primers were used. One entry per CDR3 protein results from TCRdb running MiXCR on the multiplex PCR reads. The table shows around 30,000 distinct CDR3 sequences, with approximately 36% occurring only once. This clonotype was counted many times. Antigen specificity is unknown. Study-level findings and limits: Lower Shannon entropy after stereotactic body radiation therapy was observed in patients who went on to develop distant metastases.

The receptor comes from a donor aged 50 or older with non-small cell lung cancer. This specimen consisted of PBMCs, obtained before or after stereotactic body radiation therapy (not recorded which).

The CDR3 region is CSARSDRDYEQYF. The CDR3 nucleotides read TGCAGTGCTAGGTCTGACAGGGACTACGAGCAGTACTTC. The gene calls are TRBV20-1 and TRBJ2-7; 7 positions agree with TRBD1. CDR3 length: 13 amino acids. Germline trimming cut 3 bases from V and 3 bases from J; bases unmatched to any gene: 5. The V gene's germline CDR1 is DFQATT and CDR2 SNEGSKA (reference sequence).